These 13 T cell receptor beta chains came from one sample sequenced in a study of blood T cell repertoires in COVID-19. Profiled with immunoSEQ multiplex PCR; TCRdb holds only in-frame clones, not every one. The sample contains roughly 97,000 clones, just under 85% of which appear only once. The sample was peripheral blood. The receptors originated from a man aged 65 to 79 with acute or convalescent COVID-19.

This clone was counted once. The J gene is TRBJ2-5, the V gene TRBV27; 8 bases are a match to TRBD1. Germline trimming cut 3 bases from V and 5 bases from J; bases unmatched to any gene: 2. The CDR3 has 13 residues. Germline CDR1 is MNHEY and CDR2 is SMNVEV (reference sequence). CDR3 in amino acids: CASSLRTGETQYF. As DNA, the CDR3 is TGTGCCAGCAGTTTGCGGACAGGGGAGACCCAGTACTTC.

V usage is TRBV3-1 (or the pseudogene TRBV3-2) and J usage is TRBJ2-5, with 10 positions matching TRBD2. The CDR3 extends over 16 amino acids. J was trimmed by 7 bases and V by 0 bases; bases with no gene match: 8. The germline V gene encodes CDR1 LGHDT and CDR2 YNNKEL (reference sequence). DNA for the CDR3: TGTGCCAGCAGCCAAGATACTAGCGGGAATTTGGGGACCCAGTACTTC. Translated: CASSQDTSGNLGTQYF.

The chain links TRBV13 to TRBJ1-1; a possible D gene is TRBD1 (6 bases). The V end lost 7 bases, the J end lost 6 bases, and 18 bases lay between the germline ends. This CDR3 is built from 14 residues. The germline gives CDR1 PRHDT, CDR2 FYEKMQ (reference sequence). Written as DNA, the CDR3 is TGTGCCAGCAACCAACTTTCGGGGGGCTCTGAAGCTTTCTTT. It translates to CASNQLSGGSEAFF.

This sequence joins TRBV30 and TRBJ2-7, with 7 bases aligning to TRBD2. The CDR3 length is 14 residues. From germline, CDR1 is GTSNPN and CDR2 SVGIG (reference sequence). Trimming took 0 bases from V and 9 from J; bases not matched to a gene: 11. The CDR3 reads CAWSVPTSIIWQYF. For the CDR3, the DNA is TGTGCCTGGAGTGTACCGACTAGCATCATTTGGCAGTACTTC.

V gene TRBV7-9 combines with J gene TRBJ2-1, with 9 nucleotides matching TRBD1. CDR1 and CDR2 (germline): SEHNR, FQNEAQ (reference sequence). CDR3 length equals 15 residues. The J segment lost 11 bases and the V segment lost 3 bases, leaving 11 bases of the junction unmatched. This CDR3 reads CASSLALTGTGQQFF. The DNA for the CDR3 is TGTGCCAGCAGCTTGGCACTCACCGGGACAGGGCAGCAGTTCTTC.

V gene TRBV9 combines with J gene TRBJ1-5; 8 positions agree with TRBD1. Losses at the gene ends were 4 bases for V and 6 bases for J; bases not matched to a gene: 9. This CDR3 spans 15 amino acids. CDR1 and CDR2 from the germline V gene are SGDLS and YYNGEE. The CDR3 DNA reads TGTGCCAGCAGCTCAACGACAGGGGTTGGTCAGCCCCAGCATTTT. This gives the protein CASSSTTGVGQPQHF. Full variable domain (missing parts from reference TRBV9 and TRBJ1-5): DSGVTQTPKHLITATGQRVTLRCSPRSGDLSVYWYQQSLDQGLQFLIQYYNGEERAKGNILERFSAQQFPDLHSELNLSSLELGDSALYFCASSSTTGVGQPQHFGDGTRLSIL.

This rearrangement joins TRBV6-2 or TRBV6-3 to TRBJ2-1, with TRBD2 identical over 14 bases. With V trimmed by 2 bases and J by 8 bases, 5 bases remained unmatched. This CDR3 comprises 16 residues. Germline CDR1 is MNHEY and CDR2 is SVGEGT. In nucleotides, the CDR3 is TGTGCCAGCAGTTACGGACTAGCGGGAGGTGACGATGAGCAGTTCTTC. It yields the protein CASSYGLAGGDDEQFF.

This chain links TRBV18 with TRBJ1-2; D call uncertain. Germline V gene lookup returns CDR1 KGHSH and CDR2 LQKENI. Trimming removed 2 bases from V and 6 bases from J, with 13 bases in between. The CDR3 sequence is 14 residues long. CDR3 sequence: CASSPYVEADGYTF. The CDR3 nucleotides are TGTGCCAGCTCACCATACGTGGAGGCTGATGGCTACACCTTC. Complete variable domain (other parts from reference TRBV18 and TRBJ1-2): NAGVMQNPRHLVRRRGQEARLRCSPMKGHSHVYWYRQLPEEGLKFMVYLQKENIIDESGMPKERFSAEFPKEGPSILRIQQVVRGDSAAYFCASSPYVEADGYTFGSGTRLTVV.

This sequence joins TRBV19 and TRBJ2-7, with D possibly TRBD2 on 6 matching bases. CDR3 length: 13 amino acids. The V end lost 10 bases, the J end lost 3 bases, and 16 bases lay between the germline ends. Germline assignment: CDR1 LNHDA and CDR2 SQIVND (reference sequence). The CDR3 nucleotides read TGTGCCACCAGCTCGGGGGAAAACTACGAGCAGTACTTC. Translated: CATSSGENYEQYF.

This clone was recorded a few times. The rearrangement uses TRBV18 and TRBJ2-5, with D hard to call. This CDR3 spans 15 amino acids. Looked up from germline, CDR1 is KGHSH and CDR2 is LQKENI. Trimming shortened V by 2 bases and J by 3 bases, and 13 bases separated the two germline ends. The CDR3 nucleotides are TGTGCCAGCTCACCAAGCTATCCAGGAAAAGAGACCCAGTACTTC. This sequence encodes CASSPSYPGKETQYF.

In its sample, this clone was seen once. The CDR3 region has the DNA TGTGCCAGTAGTACTTCCTCGACAGGGGGCTACGAGCAGTACTTC. It codes for CASSTSSTGGYEQYF. This rearrangement joins TRBV19 to TRBJ2-7, with 9 bases aligning to TRBD1. The CDR3 has 15 residues. Trimming removed 4 bases from V and 3 bases from J; junction bases left unmatched: 7. Germline V lookup: CDR1 LNHDA, CDR2 SQIVND (reference sequence).

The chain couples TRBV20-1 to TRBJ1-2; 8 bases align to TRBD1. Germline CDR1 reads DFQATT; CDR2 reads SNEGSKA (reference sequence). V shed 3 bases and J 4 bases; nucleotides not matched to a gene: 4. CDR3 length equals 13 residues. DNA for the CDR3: TGCAGTGCTAGTACAGGGGGTACCTATGGCTACACCTTC. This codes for CSASTGGTYGYTF.

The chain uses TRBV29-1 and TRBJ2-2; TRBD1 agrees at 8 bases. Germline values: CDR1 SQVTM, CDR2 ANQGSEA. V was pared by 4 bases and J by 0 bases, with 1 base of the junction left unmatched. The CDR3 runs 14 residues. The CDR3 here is CSVGGQANTGELFF. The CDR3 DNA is TGCAGCGTTGGGGGACAGGCGAACACCGGGGAGCTGTTTTTT.